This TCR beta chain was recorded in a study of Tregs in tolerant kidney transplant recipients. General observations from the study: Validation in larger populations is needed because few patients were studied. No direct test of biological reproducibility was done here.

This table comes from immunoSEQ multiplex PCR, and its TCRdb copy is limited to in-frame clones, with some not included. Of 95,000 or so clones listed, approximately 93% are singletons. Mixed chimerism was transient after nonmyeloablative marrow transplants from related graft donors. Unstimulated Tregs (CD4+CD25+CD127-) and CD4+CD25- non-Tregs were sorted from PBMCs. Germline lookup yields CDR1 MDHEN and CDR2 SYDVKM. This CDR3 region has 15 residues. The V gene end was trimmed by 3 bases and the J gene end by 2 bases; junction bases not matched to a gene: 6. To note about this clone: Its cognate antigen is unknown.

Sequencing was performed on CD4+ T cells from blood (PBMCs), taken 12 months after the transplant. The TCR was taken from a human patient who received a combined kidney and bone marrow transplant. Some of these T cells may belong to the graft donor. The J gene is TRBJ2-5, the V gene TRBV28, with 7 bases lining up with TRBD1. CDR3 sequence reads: CASSLAGTAQETQYF. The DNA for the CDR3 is TGTGCCAGCAGTTTGGCTGGGACAGCGCAAGAGACCCAGTACTTC.